This T cell receptor (beta chain) was retrieved from a study of control samples from healthy donors and cancer patients. This clone was found once. Germline V gene sequence: CDR1 SNHLY, CDR2 FYNNEI. V gave up 10 bases and J gave up 0 bases, with 12 bases separating them. The CDR3 sequence is 13 residues long. Here immunoSEQ multiplex PCR was the method, and the copy in TCRdb shows in-frame clones only, minus some. This table has over 200,000 clones, around 80% appearing once. The receptor was derived from a woman aged 55-69 years with lung cancer. Sequencing input: PBMCs. The chain joins TRBV2 to TRBJ1-1; TRBD1 might be the D (5 bases). The CDR3 loop reads CANGRQMNTEAFF. For the CDR3, the DNA is TGTGCCAACGGTAGACAGATGAACACTGAAGCTTTCTTT.